The T cell receptor beta chain under discussion was sequenced for a study of glioma-infiltrating T cells after dendritic cell vaccination. TCRdb keeps only in-frame clones here, not all; method: immunoSEQ multiplex PCR. The repertoire holds about 82,000 clones, with 85% to 90% as singletons. Germline CDR1 SGHVS, CDR2 FNYEAQ. The V end was cut by 6 bases, the J end by 1 base, with 9 bases between. The CDR3 has 13 amino acids. The receptor was derived from a human donor with glioblastoma. This specimen consisted of blood, obtained before dendritic cell vaccination. The chain uses TRBV7-6 and TRBJ1-1; a possible D gene is TRBD1 (6 bases). The CDR3 loop is CASSTGTNTEAFF. CDR3 coding DNA: TGTGCCAGCAGTACAGGGACGAACACTGAAGCTTTCTTT.